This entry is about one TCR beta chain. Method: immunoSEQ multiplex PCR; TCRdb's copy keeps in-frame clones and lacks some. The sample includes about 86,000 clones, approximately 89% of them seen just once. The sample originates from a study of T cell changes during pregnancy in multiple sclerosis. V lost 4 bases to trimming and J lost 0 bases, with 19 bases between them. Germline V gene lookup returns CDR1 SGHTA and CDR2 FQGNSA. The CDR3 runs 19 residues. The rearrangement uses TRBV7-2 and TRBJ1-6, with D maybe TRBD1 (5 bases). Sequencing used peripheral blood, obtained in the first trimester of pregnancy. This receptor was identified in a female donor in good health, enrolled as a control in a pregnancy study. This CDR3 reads CASSSGSPAGGSYNSPLHF. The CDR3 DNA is TGTGCCAGCAGCTCGGGCAGTCCCGCGGGGGGCTCCTATAATTCACCCCTCCACTTT.